A selection of T cell receptor beta chains follows, all from one sample in a study of response to subunit inactivated influenza vaccine. TCRdb reprocessed the RT-PCR reads via MiXCR and lists one record per CDR3 protein. The repertoire holds under 850,000 distinct CDR3 sequences, with about 18% as singletons. The input for sequencing was PBMCs from blood, taken 5 days after vaccination. All receptors come from a man in his fifties who received an inactivated influenza vaccine. Each CDR3 is given with its conserved first and last residue. D genes are given only for firm matches. Part of the rows lack a size; the others show once, few, many or a class for expanded clones.

J,size,D,V,DNA,CDR3
TRBJ2-5,few,.,TRBV4-3,TGCGCCAGCAGCCAAGACGTAGCCGGAGGTAACGAAGAGACCCAGTACTTC,CASSQDVAGGNEETQYF
TRBJ2-1,.,.,TRBV20-1,TGCAGTGCTAGAGATTGGGTGGGGGGTAACAATGAGCAGTTCTTC,CSARDWVGGNNEQFF
TRBJ1-1,few,.,TRBV5-1,TGCGCCAGCAGCTTAAGTTTCTCGAACACTGAAGCTTTCTTT,CASSLSFSNTEAFF
TRBJ2-1,few,.,TRBV10-3,TGTGCCATCAGTGCCCCACCGACAGCCGAGGGGTTTGAGCAGTTCTTC,CAISAPPTAEGFEQFF
TRBJ2-5,.,TRBD2,TRBV7-2,TGTGCCAGCAGCTCCTTAGGTGCGGGAGTCTCTGAGACCCAGTACTTC,CASSSLGAGVSETQYF
TRBJ2-3,many,.,TRBV12-3/TRBV12-4,TGTGCCAGCAGCTTGGCCCGGGGAGATACGCAGTATTTT,CASSLARGDTQYF
TRBJ2-5,once,.,TRBV7-2,TGTGCCAGCAGCTTAACCGGGGGGCAGACCCAGTACTTC,CASSLTGGQTQYF
TRBJ1-2,many,.,TRBV6-5,TGTGCCAGCAGTTACTCAGGCGACGGGGACTATGGCTACACCTTC,CASSYSGDGDYGYTF
TRBJ2-3,few,.,TRBV29-1,TGCAGCGTTGCGGTACGGGGGAGCACAGATACGCAGTATTTT,CSVAVRGSTDTQYF
TRBJ2-3,few,.,TRBV12-3/TRBV12-4,TGTGCCAGCCGAGAGCAGGGGAGCACAGATACGCAGTATTTT,CASREQGSTDTQYF
TRBJ2-7,many,TRBD2,TRBV6-2/TRBV6-3,TGTGCCAGCAGTAAACTAGCGGGAGTTCTTGAGCAGTACTTC,CASSKLAGVLEQYF
TRBJ2-5,many,TRBD2,TRBV10-3,TGTGCCACGGGGGGAGAGACCCAGTACTTC,CATGGETQYF
TRBJ1-1,many,.,TRBV4-2,TGTGCCAGCAGCCAACTCGGACGGATGAACACTGAAGCTTTCTTT,CASSQLGRMNTEAFF
TRBJ2-2,many,.,TRBV3-1,TGTGCCAGCAGCCAGCCAAACGGGGAGCTGTTTTTT,CASSQPNGELFF
TRBJ2-2,few,.,TRBV5-1,TGCGCCAGCAGCTTAACGGCAGGGAAGAACACCGGGGAGCTGTTTTTT,CASSLTAGKNTGELFF
TRBJ2-1,.,TRBD2,TRBV6-2/TRBV6-3,TGTGCCAGCAGTTCCGGGACTAGACAATTCTTC,CASSSGTRQFF